The T cell receptor beta chain described here comes from a study of cytomegalovirus exposure and HLA in healthy donors. Study-wide background: Membership in the Caucasian-associated ancestry cluster was found for 81% of 300 to 400 genotyped donors. General study findings and limits: Earlier findings revealed that most TCR beta V segments proved productive either about 90% or about 30% of the time. Reportedly, diagnosis of cytomegalovirus status by the classifier showed high specificity and sensitivity.

PCR primers comprised 60 Vbeta and 13 Jbeta primers. Profiled with immunoSEQ multiplex PCR; TCRdb holds only in-frame clones, not every one. This table has some 80,000 clones, about 78% appearing once. About this clone itself: Its antigen remains unidentified.

Per the germline V gene, CDR1 is MNHEY and CDR2 is SMNVEV (reference sequence). The CDR3 runs to 14 residues. V lost 6 bases to trimming and J lost 0 bases, with 11 bases between them. This chain links TRBV27 with TRBJ2-5; no clear D. This TCR came from a man between 35 and 55 years old in good health and CMV-seronegative. Specimen: PBMCs. DNA of the CDR3: TGTGCCAGCAGCGGAACACTAAACCAAGAGACCCAGTACTTC. It is translated as CASSGTLNQETQYF.